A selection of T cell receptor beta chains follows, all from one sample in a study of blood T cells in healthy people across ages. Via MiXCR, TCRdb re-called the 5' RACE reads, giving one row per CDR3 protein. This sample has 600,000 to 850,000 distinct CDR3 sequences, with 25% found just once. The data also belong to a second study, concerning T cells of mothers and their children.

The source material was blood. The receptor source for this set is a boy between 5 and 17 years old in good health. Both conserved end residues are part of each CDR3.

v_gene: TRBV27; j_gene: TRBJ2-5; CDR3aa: CASSTRGYQETLYF
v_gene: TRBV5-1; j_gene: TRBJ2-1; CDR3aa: CASTYLAGNSYNEQFF
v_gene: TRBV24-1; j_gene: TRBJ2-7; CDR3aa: CATSDTGTSGGGQYF
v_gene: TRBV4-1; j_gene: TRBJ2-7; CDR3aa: CASSRVGAYEQYF
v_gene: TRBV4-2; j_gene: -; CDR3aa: CASSPGAASGSFYEQYF
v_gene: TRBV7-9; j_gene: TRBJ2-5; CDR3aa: CASSLGDRETQYF
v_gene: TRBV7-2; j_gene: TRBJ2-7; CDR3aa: CASSLDTASGQYEQYF
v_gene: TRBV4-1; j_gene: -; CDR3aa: CASSKGGGVNNEQFF
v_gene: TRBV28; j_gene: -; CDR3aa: CASSSDKAYPYEQYF
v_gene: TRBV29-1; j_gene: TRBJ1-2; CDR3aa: CSASKGIDYGYTF
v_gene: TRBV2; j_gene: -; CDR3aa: CASSPPGQSSYEQYF
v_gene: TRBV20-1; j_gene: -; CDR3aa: CSARTGGEDQFF
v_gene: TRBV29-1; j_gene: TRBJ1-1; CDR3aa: CSVEVHQQNTEAFF
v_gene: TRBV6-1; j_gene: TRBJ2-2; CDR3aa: CASSEKVSGELFF
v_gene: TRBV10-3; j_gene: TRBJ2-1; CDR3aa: CAISASSYNEQFF
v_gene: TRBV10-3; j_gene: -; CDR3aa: CAISAPGTGGYEQYF
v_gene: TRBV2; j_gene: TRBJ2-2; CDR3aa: CASSETRGAGAGELFF
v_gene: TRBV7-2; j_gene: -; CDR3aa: CASRLGPGGSHEQYF
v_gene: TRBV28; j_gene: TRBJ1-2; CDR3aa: CASSTKTNYGYTF
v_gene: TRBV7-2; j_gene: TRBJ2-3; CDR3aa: CASSSPRDSVTDTQYF
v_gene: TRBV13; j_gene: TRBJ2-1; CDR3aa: CASSSPFNEQFF
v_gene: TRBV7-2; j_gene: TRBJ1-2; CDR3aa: CASSPIGWAYGYTF
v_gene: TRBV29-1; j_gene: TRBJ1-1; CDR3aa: CSAGGQGLEAFF
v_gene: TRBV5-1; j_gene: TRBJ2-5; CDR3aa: CASSLGGVSVGETQYF